Here is one T cell receptor (beta chain) with its context. As yet, its antigen is unknown. Scientists amplified the TCR beta CDR3 regions from RNA transcripts. Second-round multiplex PCR came after first-round RT-PCR with HTBI primers. Each CDR3 protein gets one entry after TCRdb re-called the multiplex PCR reads with MiXCR. The table includes 900,000 to 1,200,000 distinct CDR3 sequences, about 35% detected once. Patients in the hyperthyroidism group, adults aged 18 to 65, were newly diagnosed, under 2 months' duration. Excluded: other autoimmune disease, uncontrolled infection, pregnancy or lactation. This CDR3 spans 15 amino acids. Germline-derived CDR1 and CDR2 are MDHEN and SYDVKM. V was cut by 7 bases and J by 13 bases, with 28 bases left in between. The data were taken from a study of Graves' ophthalmopathy and Graves' hyperthyroidism. Study details: Calling hyperthyroidism stable required that no ophthalmopathy show up within 18 months of follow-up.

General study points: As the model predicted ophthalmopathy progression, it achieved a sensitivity of 70.59% and a specificity of 72% to 80%.

What was sequenced was peripheral blood or thyroid tissue (not recorded which). This sequence originates from an adult man with Graves' hyperthyroidism. This chain connects TRBV28 to TRBJ2-5; maybe TRBD1 (6 bases). The CDR3 here is CASKHIQGWAGELYF. CDR3 nucleotide sequence: TGTGCCAGCAAACACATACAGGGATGGGCCGGGGAGCTGTACTTC.